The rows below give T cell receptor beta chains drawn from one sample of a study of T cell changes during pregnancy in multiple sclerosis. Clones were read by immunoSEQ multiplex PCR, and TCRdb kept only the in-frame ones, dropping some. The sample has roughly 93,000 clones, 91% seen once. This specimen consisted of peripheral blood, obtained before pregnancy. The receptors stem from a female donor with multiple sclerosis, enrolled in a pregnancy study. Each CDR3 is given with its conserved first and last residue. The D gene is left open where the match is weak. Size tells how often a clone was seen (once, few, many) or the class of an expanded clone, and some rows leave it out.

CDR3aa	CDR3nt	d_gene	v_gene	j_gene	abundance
CSAPTKNIQYF	TGCAGTGCCCCAACCAAAAACATTCAGTACTTC	.	TRBV20-1	TRBJ2-4	.
CASSPRVEGYTF	TGTGCCAGCAGCCCCCGAGTTGAGGGCTACACCTTC	.	TRBV7-2	TRBJ1-2	.
CASSKKITGFGTQYF	TGTGCCAGTAGTAAAAAAATAACAGGGTTCGGGACCCAGTACTTC	.	TRBV19	TRBJ2-5	.
CASSIPKSTDTQYF	TGTGCCAGTAGTATTCCTAAAAGCACAGATACGCAGTATTTT	.	TRBV19	TRBJ2-3	.
CSALKETQYF	TGCAGTGCGCTAAAAGAGACCCAGTACTTC	.	TRBV20-1	TRBJ2-5	.
CASSLDDRGGEKLFF	TGTGCCAGCAGTTTGGACGACAGGGGGGGGGAAAAACTGTTTTTT	TRBD1	TRBV28	TRBJ1-4	.
CASSLRGSYEQYF	TGTGCCAGCAGCCTCAGGGGGTCCTACGAGCAGTACTTC	TRBD1	TRBV5-4	TRBJ2-7	.
CASSSPGNYGYTF	TGTGCCAGCAGCTCCCCCGGGAACTATGGCTACACCTTC	.	TRBV5-4	TRBJ1-2	.
CASSFSSGGSYNEQFF	TGTGCCAGCAGCTTCTCTAGCGGGGGGTCCTACAATGAGCAGTTCTTC	TRBD2	TRBV7-2	TRBJ2-1	.
CANPCGQTLFF	TGTGCCAACCCGTGCGGACAGACTCTGTTCTTC	.	TRBV27	TRBJ2-1	.
CASSPTGDTNYGYTF	TGTGCCAGCTCACCGACAGGGGATACTAACTATGGCTACACCTTC	TRBD1	TRBV18	TRBJ1-2	.
CASSLNRGHTEAFF	TGTGCCAGCAGCTTAAACAGGGGGCACACTGAAGCTTTCTTT	TRBD1	TRBV7-8	TRBJ1-1	.
CASSYGQLTYNEQFF	TGTGCCAGCAGTTATGGACAGCTCACCTACAATGAGCAGTTCTTC	.	TRBV6-5	TRBJ2-1	.
CASSAGLLGGYTF	TGTGCCAGCAGTGCGGGACTCCTGGGGGGCTACACCTTC	.	TRBV27	TRBJ1-2	.
CASSEIVNTEAFF	TGCGCCAGCAGTGAAATAGTGAACACTGAAGCTTTCTTT	.	TRBV5-1	TRBJ1-1	many
CASSYSGDREVTQYF	TGTGCCAGCAGTTACTCAGGGGACAGGGAGGTGACCCAGTACTTC	TRBD1	TRBV6-6	TRBJ2-5	.
CASGPGQSGSQPQHF	TGTGCTAGTGGTCCGGGACAGTCGGGAAGTCAGCCCCAGCATTTT	TRBD1	TRBV12-5	TRBJ1-5	once
CASSFGGTDYEQYF	TGTGCCAGCAGCTTCGGCGGGACAGACTACGAGCAGTACTTC	.	TRBV7-2	TRBJ2-7	.
CASSHIPGTGAYEQYF	TGTGCCAGCAGCCATATTCCCGGGACAGGGGCCTACGAGCAGTACTTC	TRBD1	TRBV27	TRBJ2-7	.
CASSGAGVGNQPQHF	TGTGCCAGCAGTGGGGCAGGGGTCGGCAATCAGCCCCAGCATTTT	.	TRBV25-1	TRBJ1-5	.
CASSLGPGIKETQYF	TGCGCCAGCAGCTTGGGGCCGGGGATAAAAGAGACCCAGTACTTC	.	TRBV5-1	TRBJ2-5	.
CASSLEGARAFF	TGTGCCAGCAGTCTTGAGGGGGCTCGAGCTTTCTTT	TRBD1	TRBV6-5	TRBJ1-1	.
CASSYRGNEQFF	TGTGCCAGCAGTTACAGGGGCAATGAGCAGTTCTTC	TRBD1	TRBV27	TRBJ2-1	.